Shown below are 23 T cell receptor beta chains from a single sample sequenced in a study of spatial heterogeneity in lung cancer. Described time point: sample taken at primary tumor resection. TCRdb recomputed calls from the 5' RACE reads with MiXCR, one row per CDR3 protein. The sample has roughly 10,000 distinct CDR3 sequences, more than 3.5% seen once. The material sequenced was PBMCs, taken at surgery. These receptor sequences come from a female donor with early-stage non-small cell lung cancer.

This clonotype was counted a few times. The rearrangement links TRBV6-2 or TRBV6-3 to TRBJ1-1, with 7 bases fitting TRBD1. The CDR3 is 15 amino acids. Germline CDR1 is MNHEY and CDR2 is SVGEGT. V was pared by 5 bases and J by 6 bases, with 12 bases of the junction left unmatched. CDR3 nucleotides: TGTGCCAGCAGTCGCCAGGGGGGGAGTCTATCTGAAGCTTTCTTT. Its protein is CASSRQGGSLSEAFF.

In this sample, this clonotype turned up many times. The chain recombines TRBV7-9 with TRBJ1-6, with D uncertain. Looked up from germline, CDR1 is SEHNR and CDR2 is FQNEAQ (reference sequence). The CDR3 is 14 residues long. Trimming left V 3 bases short and J 0 bases short, with 3 bases between. The CDR3 coding sequence is TGTGCCAGCAGCTTGAGCTCCTATAATTCACCCCTCCACTTT. It translates to CASSLSSYNSPLHF.

In its sample, this clonotype was seen many times. V gene TRBV15 combines with J gene TRBJ1-2; D is undetermined. The germline gives CDR1 LNHNV, CDR2 YYDKDF (reference sequence). The CDR3 sequence is 16 residues long. Trimming cost V 2 bases and J 4 bases, with 17 bases left between them. The CDR3 protein is CATSRSGGGTPYGYTF. DNA for the CDR3: TGTGCCACCAGCAGATCGGGAGGCGGAACCCCCTATGGCTACACCTTC. Drawing the rest from reference TRBV15 and TRBJ1-2, the complete variable domain is DAMVIQNPRYQVTQFGKPVTLSCSQTLNHNVMYWYQQKSSQAPKLLFHYYDKDFNNEADTPDNFQSRRPNTSFCFLDIRSPGLGDTAMYLCATSRSGGGTPYGYTFGSGTRLTVV.

This clonotype came up a few times. The chain links TRBV6-1 to TRBJ2-3; 16 positions agree with TRBD2. Germline V gives CDR1 MNHNS, CDR2 SASEGT. The CDR3 is 18 amino acids. Losses at the gene ends were 6 bases for V and 0 bases for J; bases not matched to a gene: 6. This CDR3 is CASSRGLAGGSSTDTQYF. The CDR3 DNA reads as TGTGCCAGCAGCCGGGGACTAGCGGGGGGGTCTAGCACAGATACGCAGTATTTT.

This clonotype showed up many times. The chain links TRBV3-1 to TRBJ2-2, with a possible D match to TRBD1 (5 bases). Germline CDR1 and CDR2: LGHDT and YNNKEL (reference sequence). Trimming cost V 7 bases and J 7 bases, with 13 bases left between them. The CDR3 spans 13 residues. The CDR3 spells CASTLQGIGELFF. The CDR3 bases are TGTGCCAGCACCCTTCAGGGAATCGGGGAGCTGTTTTTT.

This clonotype was seen many times. CDR3 DNA sequence: TGTGCCACCCAAGACAGGGGGGCCTACAATGAGCAGTTCTTC. Protein: CATQDRGAYNEQFF. This chain connects TRBV19 to TRBJ2-1; 9 bases are shared with TRBD1. This CDR3 region has 14 residues. Trimming cost V 10 bases and J 2 bases; bases outside gene matches: 6. Germline V gives CDR1 LNHDA, CDR2 SQIVND (reference sequence).

The V and J genes are TRBV12-3 or TRBV12-4 and TRBJ1-6, with D unresolved. This CDR3 comprises 14 residues. Trimming took off 3 bases at V and 5 bases at J, with 8 bases between the two ends. The CDR3, as DNA: TGTGCCAGCAGTTTTGCAGTGAATAATTCACCCCTCCACTTT. As protein: CASSFAVNNSPLHF.

In its sample, this clonotype was seen many times. V gene TRBV13 combines with J gene TRBJ1-2; D gene unclear. CDR1 and CDR2 from the germline V gene are PRHDT and FYEKMQ (reference sequence). The V end lost 6 bases, the J end lost 3 bases, and 11 bases lay between the germline ends. The CDR3 totals 13 residues. CDR3 in amino acids: CASRDLKYYGYTF. As DNA, the CDR3 is TGTGCCAGCAGGGACCTGAAGTACTATGGCTACACCTTC.

This clonotype was found many times. V is TRBV2 and J is TRBJ1-5; 10 bases agree with TRBD1. Germline values: CDR1 SNHLY, CDR2 FYNNEI. V was clipped by 8 bases and J by 2 bases; unmatched bases: 3. The CDR3 is 14 residues long. CDR3 DNA: TGTGCCAGCCAAGGACAGGGGGGCAATCAGCCCCAGCATTTT. This translates into CASQGQGGNQPQHF.

This clonotype has a count of ten or more. This chain uses TRBV6-2 or TRBV6-3 with TRBJ2-3; 8 nucleotides match TRBD1. The CDR3 extends over 15 amino acids. The V segment lost 5 bases and the J segment 3 bases; nucleotides outside the gene matches: 7. Germline values: CDR1 MNHEY, CDR2 SVGEGT. CDR3 loop: CASSPGQGSTDTQYF. In nucleotides, the CDR3 is TGTGCCAGCAGTCCCGGACAGGGCTCAACAGATACGCAGTATTTT.

The chain joins TRBV6-2 or TRBV6-3 to TRBJ2-3, with 12 bases fitting TRBD2. The ends lost 2 bases at V and 1 base at J; junction bases unmatched: 7. CDR1 MNHEY and CDR2 SVGEGT come from the germline V gene. The CDR3 loop spans 18 amino acids. The CDR3 DNA follows: TGTGCCAGCAGTTACAGACTAGCGGGAGTAGCGGGCACAGATACGCAGTATTTT. It specifies CASSYRLAGVAGTDTQYF.

This clonotype came up many times. The chain recombines TRBV9 with TRBJ1-1, with no clear D. Germline CDR1 reads SGDLS; CDR2 reads YYNGEE. V shed 6 bases and J shed 0 bases, with 15 bases lying between them. This CDR3 contains 15 residues. This CDR3 is CASNPPGTLNTEAFF. The DNA for the CDR3 is TGTGCCAGCAATCCCCCGGGTACTCTGAACACTGAAGCTTTCTTT.

This clonotype was seen ten or more times. The chain combines TRBV6-5 with TRBJ2-1; the D is unclear. There are 16 residues in the CDR3. Per germline, CDR1 MNHEY and CDR2 SVGAGI. The germline V and J ends were trimmed by 2 bases and 7 bases, with 18 bases remaining between them. In DNA, the CDR3 is TGTGCCAGCAGTTACCTCCGGACCGACGGGCGGAATGAGCAGTTCTTC. This sequence encodes CASSYLRTDGRNEQFF.

This clonotype was counted many times. CDR3 protein: CASSEALPAQNTIYF. CDR3 in DNA: TGTGCCAGCAGTGAAGCGCTTCCGGCCCAAAACACCATATATTTT. The chain is built from TRBV6-1 and TRBJ1-3, with D unresolved. Trimming shortened V by 0 bases and J by 6 bases, and 12 bases separated the two germline ends. CDR1 is MNHNS and CDR2 is SASEGT in the germline V gene. The CDR3 has 15 amino acids.

At least ten counts were recorded for this clonotype. This chain joins TRBV12-3 or TRBV12-4 and TRBJ1-6; 10 bases agree with TRBD1. This CDR3 is built from 15 residues. V shed 5 bases, J shed 7 bases, and the junction held 5 bases outside the gene matches. CDR3 sequence (DNA): TGTGCCAGCAGTCCGCCGGGACAGGGGAATTCACCCCTCCACTTT. It is translated as CASSPPGQGNSPLHF.

This clonotype has ten or more counts. The chain carries TRBV6-1 and TRBJ2-7; D possibly matches TRBD1 or TRBD2 (5 bases each). Germline V lookup: CDR1 MNHNS, CDR2 SASEGT. The V gene lost 6 bases and the J gene lost 2 bases, with 17 bases spanning the gap. This CDR3 contains 15 residues. The CDR3 loop is CASRGDSGSAYEQYF. In nucleotides, the CDR3 is TGTGCCAGCAGGGGAGACTCAGGGTCTGCCTACGAGCAGTACTTC.

This clonotype was seen a handful of times. The rearrangement joins TRBV12-3 or TRBV12-4 to TRBJ1-1, with a tentative D call TRBD1 (6 bases). Deletions cut 5 bases from V and 1 base from J, with 11 bases between. The CDR3 extends over 14 amino acids. DNA of the CDR3: TGTGCCAGCAGTCTGGGGGCCGGGAACACTGAAGCTTTCTTT. It specifies CASSLGAGNTEAFF.

This clonotype showed up just a few times. The chain recombines TRBV5-6 with TRBJ2-1; 9 bases are shared with TRBD1. From germline, CDR1 is SGHDT and CDR2 YYEEEE. J was trimmed by 4 bases and V by 5 bases; bases with no gene match: 7. The CDR3 is 15 residues long. In DNA form, the CDR3 reads TGTGCCAGCAGTACTTCCGGGACAGGGTACAATGAGCAGTTCTTC. It yields the protein CASSTSGTGYNEQFF.

In its sample, this clonotype was seen many times. The V and J genes are TRBV7-9 and TRBJ2-5; no clear D. Germline CDR1 is SEHNR and CDR2 is FQNEAQ (reference sequence). Trimming stripped 5 bases from V and 5 bases from J, with 9 bases between. This CDR3 has 12 residues. The CDR3 region is CASSDPSETQYF. Written as DNA, the CDR3 is TGTGCCAGCAGCGATCCTAGTGAGACCCAGTACTTC.

This clonotype was counted ten times or more. V and J are TRBV24-1 and TRBJ2-1; the match to TRBD1 covers 7 bases. This CDR3 has 16 residues. The V gene's germline CDR1 is KGHDR and CDR2 SFDVKD. Unmatched junction bases numbered 6, after V lost 4 bases and J lost 1 base. In nucleotides, the CDR3 is TGTGCCACCAGTGAGGTACAGGGGAAATCCTACAATGAGCAGTTCTTC. This sequence encodes CATSEVQGKSYNEQFF.

This clonotype was counted ten times or more. This chain joins TRBV15 and TRBJ2-3; D is ambiguous. The CDR3 has 12 residues. Trimming left V 3 bases short and J 6 bases short, with 7 bases between. Germline CDR1 and CDR2: LNHNV and YYDKDF (reference sequence). The CDR3 region has the DNA TGTGCCACCAGCAGGGACCAGGATACGCAGTATTTT. Translating it yields CATSRDQDTQYF.

This clonotype was recorded at least ten times. The chain combines TRBV18 with TRBJ1-6, with TRBD1 as a possible D gene (5 bases). Trimming shortened V by 3 bases and J by 6 bases, and 9 bases separated the two germline ends. The germline V gene has CDR1 KGHSH and CDR2 LQKENI. The CDR3 consists of 14 residues. The CDR3, as DNA: TGTGCCAGCTCACCGGGGCAGATTAATTCACCCCTCCACTTT. It is translated as CASSPGQINSPLHF.

In its sample, this clonotype was seen many times. V usage is TRBV6-2 or TRBV6-3 and J usage is TRBJ1-5; 7 bases line up with TRBD1. The CDR3 loop spans 15 amino acids. The trim removed 6 bases at V and 4 bases at J, leaving 9 bases unmatched. From germline, CDR1 is MNHEY and CDR2 SVGEGT. This chain's CDR3 is CASRSGQLENQPQHF. The DNA of the CDR3 is TGTGCCAGCAGATCGGGACAGCTGGAAAATCAGCCCCAGCATTTT.